This T cell receptor (beta chain) is from a study of OX40 agonist ivuxolimab in advanced cancers. Study information: Partial responses were achieved by three patients: one hepatocellular carcinoma, two cutaneous melanoma.

On this clone: The target antigen is unknown.

The CDR3 has 15 residues. V lost 5 bases, J lost 0 bases, and 6 bases stayed unmatched. The germline V gene encodes CDR1 MDHEN and CDR2 SYDVKM. Study-wide results and caveats: Relative to CD4+ cells, CD8+ T cells on average had more expanded clones.

Profiled with immunoSEQ multiplex PCR; TCRdb holds only in-frame clones, not every one. The sample has 50,000 to 70,000 clones, around 87% seen once. The sequence was collected from an adult with an advanced solid tumor such as melanoma, head and neck, liver or kidney cancer. Specimen: CD4+ or CD8+ T cells sorted from blood, collected in a trial of the OX40 agonist ivuxolimab. The chain recombines TRBV28 with TRBJ1-2, with 7 positions matching TRBD1. CDR3 DNA sequence: TGTGCCAGCAGTCCATGGGACAGCCCTAACTATGGCTACACCTTC. Protein product: CASSPWDSPNYGYTF.